This TCR beta chain was captured in a study of CD8 T cells in Susac syndrome. A quantity of about 0.45 to 1 ug RNA underwent reverse transcription using random hexamers. Coverage of TCR beta CDR3 amplification by immunoSEQ multiplex PCR extended to 54 Vbeta and 13 Jbeta. TCRdb ran MiXCR on the immunoSEQ multiplex PCR reads and lists one entry per CDR3 protein. Among roughly 200,000 distinct CDR3 sequences listed, 85% to 95% were seen once. Peripheral blood CD8+ and CD4+ T cells were profiled by TCR beta sequencing. Bulk CD8+ and CD4+ cells came from magnetic negative isolation; CD8+ TEMRA by FACS. The CDR3 has 11 amino acids. Germline loops: CDR1 SNHLY, CDR2 FYNNEI. The V end lost 8 bases, the J end lost 6 bases, and 10 bases lay between the germline ends.

The J gene is TRBJ1-1, the V gene TRBV2; D remains unclear. The TCR comes from a human donor with multiple sclerosis. Sequencing was done on a sample of CD4+ T cells from PBMCs. CDR3 amino acids: CASSGPAEAFF. As DNA, the CDR3 is TGTGCCAGCTCCGGGCCGGCTGAAGCTTTCTTT.